The TCR beta chain described here comes from a study of blood T cell repertoires in COVID-19. This table comes from immunoSEQ multiplex PCR, and its TCRdb copy is limited to in-frame clones, with some not included. Of 120,000 or so clones detected, under 90% appear once; the ten largest clones hold around 4.2%. The CDR3 sequence is 14 residues long. Germline lookup yields CDR1 MNHNY and CDR2 SVGAGI (reference sequence). Trimming left V 8 bases short and J 5 bases short, with 16 bases between. The origin of this receptor is a man aged 55-75 years with acute or convalescent COVID-19. The specimen sequenced was peripheral blood. This sequence joins TRBV6-6 and TRBJ1-5; D possibly corresponds to TRBD1 (5 bases). CDR3 nucleotides: TGTGCCAGCCTGAGGACACAAGGGGATCAGCCCCAGCATTTT. This translates into CASLRTQGDQPQHF.